The clone carrying this TCR beta chain has ten or more counts. Its antigen is currently unknown. One entry per CDR3 protein results from TCRdb running MiXCR on the RACE reads. The sample holds about 76,000 distinct CDR3 sequences, 13% seen once. CDR3 length: 12 residues. From germline, CDR1 is SQVTM and CDR2 ANQGSEA. Deletions cut 7 bases from V and 4 bases from J, with 13 bases between. The time point is: patch test 3, about 24 weeks after DPC sensitization. Documented treatment: therapeutic diphenylcyclopropenone sensitization with weekly scalp DPC. This specimen comes from a study of human T cells and chemical hapten exposure. Overall study findings and caveats: TCRs whose frequency exceeded 1 in 1000 remained the same following DPC sensitization.

The receptor's source is a woman in her 50s with alopecia areata. Some clones in this sample may be carry-over from other donors' samples. This material consisted of whole blood, taken in connection with sensitization to the hapten diphenylcyclopropenone (DPC). This rearrangement joins TRBV29-1 to TRBJ2-5; either TRBD1 or TRBD2 may fit D (6 bases each). As DNA, the CDR3 is TGCAGCGCCGGGGGCCGGGGAGAGACCCAGTACTTC. Amino acids: CSAGGRGETQYF.